A single sample gave rise to the 13 T cell receptor beta chains below, sequenced in a study of blood T cell repertoires in COVID-19 (TCRdb year 2020). The method was the immunoSEQ multiplex PCR assay. Entries here come from immuneACCESS through TCRdb and include only in-frame sequences with V and J called. Some clones fail to appear in such tables; in the studies checked, an unresolved V gene covers under half of the shortfall, and the cause of the remainder is unknown. The sample yields more than 80,000 clones; less than 90% were counted once. The top ten clonotypes cover approximately 1.8% of the sample. Sequencing was done on a sample of peripheral blood. These receptors originate from an elderly man with acute or convalescent COVID-19.

The rearrangement links TRBV25-1 to TRBJ1-6, with D perhaps matching TRBD1 (5 bases). Germline CDR1 MGHDK, CDR2 SYGVNS. The V end was cut by 6 bases, the J end by 10 bases, with 13 bases between. The CDR3 extends over 13 amino acids. The CDR3 spells CASRRTGGSPLHF. The CDR3 nucleotides read TGTGCCAGCAGACGCACGGGGGGATCACCCCTCCACTTT.

The chain couples TRBV24-1 to TRBJ1-2; 7 nucleotides agree with TRBD1. Trimming cost V 4 bases and J 8 bases; bases outside gene matches: 6. Germline CDR1 KGHDR, CDR2 SFDVKD. This CDR3 region has 13 residues. In DNA form, the CDR3 reads TGTGCCACCAGTGAGAAGGACAGGCGAGGCTACACCTTC. Encoded protein: CATSEKDRRGYTF.

The chain recombines TRBV3-1 (or the pseudogene TRBV3-2) with TRBJ2-2, with D maybe TRBD2 (5 bases). Germline loops: CDR1 LGHDT, CDR2 YNNKEL (reference sequence). The CDR3 is made up of 19 amino acids. Between the trimmed V and J ends, which lost 6 bases and 2 bases, there was a span of 25 bases. In DNA form, the CDR3 reads TGTGCCAGCAGTCGGGATTGTCGAGCGCCCGGACCAAACACCGGGGAGCTGTTTTTT. It yields the protein CASSRDCRAPGPNTGELFF.

The chain recombines TRBV23-1 with TRBJ1-1; a weak D match, TRBD1 (5 bases). TRBV23-1 is an ORF, and what it does is uncertain. With 2 bases removed from V and 3 bases from J, the gap between germline ends came to 13 bases. This CDR3 comprises 15 residues. The DNA for the CDR3 is TGCGCCAGCAGTCAACATCCCAGGGCGCACACTGAAGCTTTCTTT. This encodes CASSQHPRAHTEAFF.

In its sample, this clone was seen once. The rearrangement joins TRBV7-2 to TRBJ2-5, with D possibly TRBD2 on 5 matching bases. This CDR3 region has 14 residues. Deletions cut 2 bases from V and 1 base from J, with 8 bases between. Germline values: CDR1 SGHTA, CDR2 FQGNSA. The CDR3 DNA is TGTGCCAGCAGCTTATCGGGAATCCAAGAGACCCAGTACTTC. Its protein product is CASSLSGIQETQYF.

This rearrangement joins TRBV30 to TRBJ2-2, with 8 bases identical to TRBD2. Germline V gives CDR1 GTSNPN, CDR2 SVGIG (reference sequence). The CDR3 is 16 amino acids. V shed 2 bases, J shed 2 bases, and the junction held 7 bases outside the gene matches. CDR3 in amino acids: CAWSFFSGINTGELFF. The CDR3 nucleotides read TGTGCCTGGAGTTTTTTTAGCGGGATAAACACCGGGGAGCTGTTTTTT.

This chain uses TRBV9 with TRBJ1-2; 9 nucleotides align to TRBD1. Germline V gene lookup returns CDR1 SGDLS and CDR2 YYNGEE. This CDR3 has 14 residues. V dropped 3 bases and J dropped 8; count of bases not matched to a gene: 8. The CDR3 coding sequence is TGTGCCAGCAGCGCGAACAGGGGGCGGAACGGCTACACCTTC. This codes for CASSANRGRNGYTF.

This clone appeared a single time. The chain has TRBV9 and TRBJ2-1, with D possibly being TRBD2 (6 bases). Germline V lookup: CDR1 SGDLS, CDR2 YYNGEE. The CDR3 loop spans 14 amino acids. V was shortened by 0 bases and J by 3 bases, with 7 bases between the two germline ends. CDR3 bases: TGTGCCAGCAGCGTAGCGGGACTCTACAATGAGCAGTTCTTC. As protein: CASSVAGLYNEQFF.

This clone has only one observation. The chain employs TRBV4-1 and TRBJ2-5; the D is unclear. The CDR3 has 14 amino acids. V lost 0 bases and J 3 bases, leaving 8 bases between the germline ends. Germline V gives CDR1 MGHRA, CDR2 YSYEKL. The CDR3 sequence is CASSQENSKETQYF. The CDR3 nucleotides read TGCGCCAGCAGCCAAGAGAATTCTAAAGAGACCCAGTACTTC.

The chain is built from TRBV19 and TRBJ1-2; 8 nucleotides agree with TRBD1. The CDR3 spans 14 residues. The junction had 7 bases not matched to a gene; V was cut back by 6 bases and J by 4 bases. Germline CDR1 LNHDA, CDR2 SQIVND (reference sequence). CDR3 residues: CASRSQGGLYGYTF. DNA of the CDR3: TGTGCCAGTAGATCACAGGGGGGACTCTATGGCTACACCTTC.

The genes are TRBV6-2 or TRBV6-3 and TRBJ2-1; 13 bases agree with TRBD2. There are 16 residues in the CDR3. Germline V gives CDR1 MNHEY, CDR2 SVGEGT. V shed 2 bases, J shed 9 bases, and the junction held 7 bases outside the gene matches. CDR3 loop: CASSYGTSGKWAEQFF. In nucleotides, the CDR3 is TGTGCCAGCAGTTACGGGACTAGCGGGAAATGGGCTGAGCAGTTCTTC.

The V and J genes are TRBV9 and TRBJ1-2, with TRBD1 identical over 8 bases. The CDR3 consists of 14 residues. Germline CDR1 reads SGDLS; CDR2 reads YYNGEE. Unmatched junction bases numbered 9, after V lost 6 bases and J lost 5 bases. The CDR3 sequence is CASTPARTGYGYTF. The DNA for the CDR3 is TGTGCCAGCACCCCCGCCAGGACAGGGTATGGCTACACCTTC.

The rearrangement joins TRBV4-2 to TRBJ2-6; weak D call: TRBD1 (5 bases). The V gene's germline CDR1 is LGHNA and CDR2 YNFKEQ. Trimming left V 1 base short and J 4 bases short, with 11 bases between. The CDR3 is 16 residues long. CDR3 residues: CASSQALGRGANVLTF. DNA for the CDR3: TGTGCCAGCAGCCAAGCGTTGGGGCGGGGGGCCAACGTCCTGACTTTC.